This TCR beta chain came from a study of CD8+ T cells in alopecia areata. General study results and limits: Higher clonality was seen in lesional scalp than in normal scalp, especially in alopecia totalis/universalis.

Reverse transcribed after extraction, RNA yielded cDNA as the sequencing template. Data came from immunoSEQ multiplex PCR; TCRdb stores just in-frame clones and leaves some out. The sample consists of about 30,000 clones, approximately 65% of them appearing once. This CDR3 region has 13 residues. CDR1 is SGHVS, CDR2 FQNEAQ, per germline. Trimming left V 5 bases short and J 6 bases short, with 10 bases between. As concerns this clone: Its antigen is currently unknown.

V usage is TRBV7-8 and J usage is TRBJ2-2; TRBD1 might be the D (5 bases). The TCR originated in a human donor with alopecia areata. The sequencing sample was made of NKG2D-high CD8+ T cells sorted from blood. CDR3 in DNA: TGTGCCAGCAGCCAGACAGCTCCCGGGGAGCTGTTTTTT. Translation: CASSQTAPGELFF.